Each of the 18 T cell receptor beta chains below was sequenced from the same sample in a study of cytomegalovirus exposure and HLA in healthy donors. The PCR used 60 Vbeta and 13 Jbeta primers. TCRdb's table, derived via immunoSEQ multiplex PCR, lists solely in-frame clones and lacks some. The data contain some 150,000 clones, around 81% of them singletons. Input material: PBMCs. These receptors were taken from a woman in her forties or fifties in good health and CMV-seronegative.

V gene TRBV11-2 combines with J gene TRBJ2-2; D gene unclear. Germline V CDR1 and CDR2: SGHAT, FQNNGV. This CDR3 contains 12 residues. V lost 3 bases and J 5 bases, leaving 4 bases between the germline ends. Here the CDR3 reads CASSFYTGELFF. CDR3 coding DNA: TGTGCCAGCAGCTTTTATACCGGGGAGCTGTTTTTT.

With respect to this clone: Mismatch with germline at one junction end may stem from a read error. The rearrangement joins TRBV28 to TRBJ1-4; D might be TRBD1 (6 bases). This CDR3 has 14 residues. Germline V lookup: CDR1 MDHEN, CDR2 SYDVKM. CDR3 sequence (DNA): TGTGCCAGCAAAACAGGGATAACTAGTGAAAAACTGTTTTTT. This translates into CASKTGITSEKLFF. Drawing the rest from reference TRBV28 and TRBJ1-4, the complete variable domain is DVKVTQSSRYLVKRTGEKVFLECVQDMDHENMFWYRQDPGLGLRLIYFSYDVKMKEKGDIPEGYSVSREKKERFSLILESASTNQTSMYLCASKTGITSEKLFFGSGTQLSVL.

This clone was detected once. The chain employs TRBV18 and TRBJ2-3; D not resolved. Germline values: CDR1 KGHSH, CDR2 LQKENI. The CDR3 totals 13 residues. Deletions cut 6 bases from V and 0 bases from J, with 7 bases between. CDR3 coding DNA: TGTGCCAGCTCGGCCCCTAGCACAGATACGCAGTATTTT. Protein: CASSAPSTDTQYF.

Written as DNA, the CDR3 is TGTGCCAGCAGCTTAACGACTAGCGGGGGGGGTTGGGGCACCGGGGAGCTGTTTTTT. Protein: CASSLTTSGGGWGTGELFF. The gene calls are TRBV7-2 and TRBJ2-2, with 14 bases fitting TRBD2. V shed 2 bases and J 4 bases; nucleotides not matched to a gene: 9. Germline V lookup: CDR1 SGHTA, CDR2 FQGNSA. The CDR3 length is 19 residues.

The chain combines TRBV4-2 with TRBJ2-3, with 8 bases matching TRBD2. Per germline, CDR1 LGHNA and CDR2 YNFKEQ. The CDR3 has 18 amino acids. V trimming: 4 bases; J trimming: 4 bases; junction bases outside the gene matches: 16. CDR3 nucleotide sequence: TGTGCCAGCAGCCTCCAGCGGGAGTCTTATTTTAGCGCAGATACGCAGTATTTT. This translates into CASSLQRESYFSADTQYF.

This sequence joins TRBV10-3 and TRBJ2-1; TRBD2 aligns across 11 bases. The V gene end was trimmed by 10 bases and the J gene end by 4 bases; junction bases not matched to a gene: 9. The CDR3 sequence is 15 residues long. Germline lookup yields CDR1 ENHRY and CDR2 SYGVKD. CDR3 in amino acids: CATLATSGNYNEQFF. Written as DNA, the CDR3 is TGTGCCACATTGGCGACTAGCGGGAATTACAATGAGCAGTTCTTC.

V gene TRBV19 combines with J gene TRBJ1-5; 8 bases agree with TRBD1. The CDR3 consists of 15 residues. Trimming cost V 3 bases and J 4 bases; bases outside gene matches: 5. Germline V lookup: CDR1 LNHDA, CDR2 SQIVND (reference sequence). The CDR3 region is CASSIVDRDNQPQHF. DNA for the CDR3: TGTGCCAGTAGTATTGTGGACAGGGATAATCAGCCCCAGCATTTT.

This clone has only a few counts. This chain uses TRBV5-6 with TRBJ1-1, with 9 bases identical to TRBD1. The CDR3 runs 14 residues. Germline V gives CDR1 SGHDT, CDR2 YYEEEE. The V gene end was trimmed by 0 bases and the J gene end by 8 bases; junction bases not matched to a gene: 5. This chain's CDR3 is CASSLDRGQREAFF. Here the CDR3 DNA reads TGTGCCAGCAGCTTGGACAGGGGGCAACGAGAAGCTTTCTTT. The full variable domain, its missing parts supplied by reference TRBV5-6 and TRBJ1-1, is DAGVTQSPTHLIKTRGQQVTLRCSPKSGHDTVSWYQQALGQGPQFIFQYYEEEERQRGNFPDRFSGHQFPNYSSELNVNALLLGDSALYLCASSLDRGQREAFFGQGTRLTVV.

The chain links TRBV27 to TRBJ1-1; TRBD1 agrees at 7 bases. The CDR3 is made up of 15 amino acids. Germline V lookup: CDR1 MNHEY, CDR2 SMNVEV (reference sequence). V shed 6 bases and J 1 base; nucleotides not matched to a gene: 8. In DNA form, the CDR3 reads TGTGCCAGCAGCCGAACGACAGGGCAGAACACTGAAGCTTTCTTT. It codes for CASSRTTGQNTEAFF.

This clone has more than one count but fewer than ten. CDR3 coding DNA: TGTGCCAGCTCACCACCGGCAGGGGGCAAAAACATTCAGTACTTC. This gives the protein CASSPPAGGKNIQYF. The chain joins TRBV18 to TRBJ2-4, with 7 bases aligning to TRBD1. The CDR3 length is 15 residues. Germline CDR1 KGHSH, CDR2 LQKENI. Trimming cost V 0 bases and J 3 bases; bases outside gene matches: 2.

This clone has a handful of counts. The chain is built from TRBV5-1 and TRBJ2-2; D possibly corresponds to TRBD2 (6 bases). The CDR3 consists of 16 residues. Germline loops: CDR1 SGHRS, CDR2 YFSETQ. Trimming removed 2 bases at V and 7 bases at J, with 18 bases between. The CDR3 coding sequence is TGCGCCAGCAGCTTTGCCCTTGGAGGGGCCGGCGGGGAGCTGTTTTTT. Its translation is CASSFALGGAGGELFF.

The rearrangement links TRBV6-6 to TRBJ1-1; D perhaps matches TRBD1 (6 bases). V was shortened by 5 bases and J by 5 bases, with 15 bases between the two germline ends. The germline CDR1 and CDR2 sequences are MNHNY and SVGAGI (reference sequence). The CDR3 runs to 14 residues. Here the CDR3 reads CASSVDLGATEAFF. CDR3 sequence (DNA): TGTGCCAGCAGTGTCGATTTGGGGGCAACTGAAGCTTTCTTT.

This rearrangement joins TRBV7-9 to TRBJ2-7; 10 positions agree with TRBD1. The junction had 5 bases not matched to a gene; V was cut back by 6 bases and J by 0 bases. The CDR3 has 15 amino acids. Germline values: CDR1 SEHNR, CDR2 FQNEAQ (reference sequence). This CDR3 reads CASSSWTGGSYEQYF. In DNA form, the CDR3 reads TGTGCCAGCAGTTCCTGGACAGGGGGCTCCTACGAGCAGTACTTC. Complete variable domain (other parts from reference TRBV7-9 and TRBJ2-7): DTGVSQNPRHKITKRGQNVTFRCDPISEHNRLYWYRQTLGQGPEFLTYFQNEAQLEKSRLLSDRFSAERPKGSFSTLEIQRTEQGDSAMYLCASSSWTGGSYEQYFGPGTRLTVT.

Only a few counts were recorded for this clone. The rearrangement uses TRBV1 and TRBJ1-5. TRBV1 is listed as a pseudogene. The CDR3 loop spans 16 amino acids. The CDR3 spells CTSSHSGTYSNQPQHF. CDR3 DNA: TGCACCAGCAGCCATTCCGGGACTTATAGCAATCAGCCCCAGCATTTT.

This clone occurred once. V is TRBV7-2 and J is TRBJ2-1; D is possibly TRBD2 (5 bases). The V and J ends lost 1 base and 9 bases respectively, with 13 bases between them. Germline V lookup: CDR1 SGHTA, CDR2 FQGNSA. This CDR3 spans 14 amino acids. CDR3 loop: CASSLGTGSGEQFF. The DNA of the CDR3 is TGTGCCAGCAGCTTAGGGACTGGCTCCGGTGAGCAGTTCTTC.

The V gene is TRBV7-7, the J gene TRBJ2-5; TRBD2 agrees at 7 bases. CDR3 length equals 15 residues. Trimming removed 1 base from V and 5 bases from J; junction bases left unmatched: 7. Looked up from germline, CDR1 is SSHAT and CDR2 is FNYEAQ (reference sequence). DNA for the CDR3: TGTGCCAGCAGCTTAGACGGCGGGAGCGGTGAGACCCAGTACTTC. Translation gives CASSLDGGSGETQYF.

Here the CDR3 DNA reads TGCGCCAGCAGCTTGGGGGGCCCGTCCTACGAGCAGTACTTC. As protein: CASSLGGPSYEQYF. The chain is built from TRBV5-1 and TRBJ2-7; perhaps TRBD1 as D (5 bases). Germline V gene lookup returns CDR1 SGHRS and CDR2 YFSETQ. The CDR3 has 14 residues. With 0 bases removed from V and 1 base from J, the gap between germline ends came to 8 bases.

The gene calls are TRBV2 and TRBJ2-3, with D possibly being TRBD2 (7 bases). Trimming removed 5 bases from V and 5 bases from J, with 17 bases in between. The CDR3 contains 15 residues. Germline loops: CDR1 SNHLY, CDR2 FYNNEI. CDR3 sequence (DNA): TGTGCCAGCAGTTTCCTGAGCGGGACAAGAGATACGCAGTATTTT. Protein sequence: CASSFLSGTRDTQYF.